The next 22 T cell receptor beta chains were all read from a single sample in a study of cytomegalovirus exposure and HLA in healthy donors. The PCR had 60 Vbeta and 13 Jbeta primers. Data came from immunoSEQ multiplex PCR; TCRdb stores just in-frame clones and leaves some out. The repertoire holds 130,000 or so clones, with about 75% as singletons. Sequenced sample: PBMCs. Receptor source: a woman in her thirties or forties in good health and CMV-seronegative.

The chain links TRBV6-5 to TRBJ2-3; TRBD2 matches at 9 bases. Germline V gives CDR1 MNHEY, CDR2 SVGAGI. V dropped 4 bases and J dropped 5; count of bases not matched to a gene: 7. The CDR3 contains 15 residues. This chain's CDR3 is CASSLSGGNKDTQYF. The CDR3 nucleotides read TGTGCCAGCAGTTTGAGCGGGGGGAATAAAGATACGCAGTATTTT.

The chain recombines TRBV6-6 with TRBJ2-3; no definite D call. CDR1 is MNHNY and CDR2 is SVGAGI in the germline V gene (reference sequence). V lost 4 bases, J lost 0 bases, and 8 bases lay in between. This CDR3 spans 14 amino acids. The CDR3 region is CASSFSVSTDTQYF. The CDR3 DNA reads TGTGCCAGCAGTTTCAGTGTTAGCACAGATACGCAGTATTTT.

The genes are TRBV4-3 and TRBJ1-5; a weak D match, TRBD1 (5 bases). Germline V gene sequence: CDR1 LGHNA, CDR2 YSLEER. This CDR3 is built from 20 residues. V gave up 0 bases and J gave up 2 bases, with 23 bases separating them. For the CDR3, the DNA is TGCGCCAGCAGCCAAGATCTGTATCGGAGGGGCCTAAGGGGCAATCAGCCCCAGCATTTT. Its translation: CASSQDLYRRGLRGNQPQHF.

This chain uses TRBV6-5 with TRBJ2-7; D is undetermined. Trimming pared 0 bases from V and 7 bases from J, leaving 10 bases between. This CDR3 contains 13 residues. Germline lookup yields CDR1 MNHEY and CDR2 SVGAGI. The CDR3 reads CASSYSSTEEQYF. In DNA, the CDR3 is TGTGCCAGCAGTTACTCGTCGACTGAGGAGCAGTACTTC.

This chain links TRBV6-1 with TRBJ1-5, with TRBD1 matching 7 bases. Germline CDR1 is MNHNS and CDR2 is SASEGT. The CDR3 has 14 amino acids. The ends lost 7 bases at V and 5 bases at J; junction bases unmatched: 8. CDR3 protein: CASKRGQDHQPQHF. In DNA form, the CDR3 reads TGTGCCAGCAAACGAGGACAGGACCATCAGCCCCAGCATTTT.

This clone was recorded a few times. For the CDR3, the DNA is TGTGCCAGCAGCAACCGACAGGGGCCCCAAGAGACCCAGTACTTC. Translated: CASSNRQGPQETQYF. The gene calls are TRBV7-6 and TRBJ2-5; 8 positions match TRBD1. In germline, CDR1 is SGHVS, CDR2 FNYEAQ. The V gene end was trimmed by 5 bases and the J gene end by 1 base; junction bases not matched to a gene: 6. This CDR3 spans 15 amino acids.

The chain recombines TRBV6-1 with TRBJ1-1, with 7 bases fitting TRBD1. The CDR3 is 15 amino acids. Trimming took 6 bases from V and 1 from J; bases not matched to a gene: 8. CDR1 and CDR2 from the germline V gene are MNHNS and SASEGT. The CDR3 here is CASSLGDRQNTEAFF. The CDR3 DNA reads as TGTGCCAGCAGCCTAGGGGACAGACAGAACACTGAAGCTTTCTTT.

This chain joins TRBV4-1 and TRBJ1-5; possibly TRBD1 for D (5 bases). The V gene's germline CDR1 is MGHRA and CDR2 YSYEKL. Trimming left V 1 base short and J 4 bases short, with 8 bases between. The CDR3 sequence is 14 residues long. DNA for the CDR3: TGCGCCAGCAGCCAAGCACCAGGGAATCAGCCCCAGCATTTT. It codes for CASSQAPGNQPQHF.

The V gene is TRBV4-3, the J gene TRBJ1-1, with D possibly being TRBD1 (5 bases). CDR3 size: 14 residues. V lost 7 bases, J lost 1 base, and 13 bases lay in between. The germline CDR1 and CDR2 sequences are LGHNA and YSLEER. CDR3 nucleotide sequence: TGCGCCAGCACCAGGCAGGGATCGAACACTGAAGCTTTCTTT. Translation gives CASTRQGSNTEAFF.

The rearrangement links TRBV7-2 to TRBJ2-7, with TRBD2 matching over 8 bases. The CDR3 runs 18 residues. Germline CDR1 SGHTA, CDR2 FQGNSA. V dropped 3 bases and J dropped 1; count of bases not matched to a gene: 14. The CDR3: CASSFLSGGTTMSYEQYF. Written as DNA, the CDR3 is TGTGCCAGCAGCTTTCTGAGCGGGGGTACCACAATGTCCTACGAGCAGTACTTC.

The CDR3 nucleotides read TGTGCCAGCAGTTTTGCGGCAGTTTTCACAGATACGCAGTATTTT. Its protein product is CASSFAAVFTDTQYF. V is TRBV27 and J is TRBJ2-3; D gene unclear. Germline CDR1 reads MNHEY; CDR2 reads SMNVEV (reference sequence). This CDR3 contains 15 residues. Trimming left V 3 bases short and J 2 bases short, with 12 bases between.

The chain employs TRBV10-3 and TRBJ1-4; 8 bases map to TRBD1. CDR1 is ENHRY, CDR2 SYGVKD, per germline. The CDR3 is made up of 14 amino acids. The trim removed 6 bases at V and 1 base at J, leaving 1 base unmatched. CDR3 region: CAIRGQGTNEKLFF. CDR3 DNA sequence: TGTGCCATCAGAGGACAGGGAACTAATGAAAAACTGTTTTTT.

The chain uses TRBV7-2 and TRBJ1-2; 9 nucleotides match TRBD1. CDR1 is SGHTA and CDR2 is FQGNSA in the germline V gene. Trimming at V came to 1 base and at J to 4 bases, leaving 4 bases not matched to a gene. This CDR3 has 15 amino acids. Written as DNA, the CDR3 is TGTGCCAGCAGCTTAGTGAGGACAGGGGCCTATGGCTACACCTTC. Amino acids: CASSLVRTGAYGYTF.

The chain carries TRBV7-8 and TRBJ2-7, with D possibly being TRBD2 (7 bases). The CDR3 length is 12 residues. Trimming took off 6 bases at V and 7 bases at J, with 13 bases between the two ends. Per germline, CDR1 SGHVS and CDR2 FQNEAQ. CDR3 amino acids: CASRTGGREQYF. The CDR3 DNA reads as TGTGCCAGCAGAACGGGGGGCCGGGAGCAGTACTTC.

CDR3 DNA: TGTGCCAGCAGTTACCGGGGCTACGAGCAGTACTTC. Residues: CASSYRGYEQYF. The rearrangement links TRBV6-5 to TRBJ2-7; TRBD2 might be the D (5 bases). Germline lookup yields CDR1 MNHEY and CDR2 SVGAGI. The germline V and J ends were trimmed by 2 bases and 3 bases, with 5 bases remaining between them. The CDR3 sequence is 12 residues long.

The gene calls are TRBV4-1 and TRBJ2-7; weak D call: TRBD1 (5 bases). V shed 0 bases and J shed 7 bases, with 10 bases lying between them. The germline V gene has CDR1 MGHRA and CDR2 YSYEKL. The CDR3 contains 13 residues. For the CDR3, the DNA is TGCGCCAGCAGCCAAGATGGGGCGCAAGAGCAGTACTTC. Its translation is CASSQDGAQEQYF.

The DNA for the CDR3 is TGTGCCATCAGTGACGGTAACAGGGGTGGCTCTGGGGCCAACGTCCTGACTTTC. Its translation: CAISDGNRGGSGANVLTF. The chain has TRBV10-3 and TRBJ2-6; 7 positions match TRBD1. V was clipped by 3 bases and J by 0 bases; unmatched bases: 8. Germline V CDR1 and CDR2: ENHRY, SYGVKD. The CDR3 loop spans 18 amino acids.

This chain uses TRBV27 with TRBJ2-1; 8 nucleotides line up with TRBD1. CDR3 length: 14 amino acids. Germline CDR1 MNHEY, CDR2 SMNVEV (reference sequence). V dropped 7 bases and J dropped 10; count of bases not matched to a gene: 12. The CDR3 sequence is CASKLTGVLREQFF. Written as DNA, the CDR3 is TGTGCCAGCAAATTGACAGGGGTACTACGAGAGCAGTTCTTC.

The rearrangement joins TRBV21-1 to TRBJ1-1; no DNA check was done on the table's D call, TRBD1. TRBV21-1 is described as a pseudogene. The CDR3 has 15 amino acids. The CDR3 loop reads CASSKEGQLNTEAFF. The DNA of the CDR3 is TGTGCCAGCAGCAAGGAGGGACAGCTGAACACTGAAGCTTTCTTT.

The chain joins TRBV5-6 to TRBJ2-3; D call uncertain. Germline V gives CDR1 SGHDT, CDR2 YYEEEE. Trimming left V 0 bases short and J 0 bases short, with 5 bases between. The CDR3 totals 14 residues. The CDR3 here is CASSLGQSTDTQYF. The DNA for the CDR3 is TGTGCCAGCAGCTTGGGTCAGAGCACAGATACGCAGTATTTT.

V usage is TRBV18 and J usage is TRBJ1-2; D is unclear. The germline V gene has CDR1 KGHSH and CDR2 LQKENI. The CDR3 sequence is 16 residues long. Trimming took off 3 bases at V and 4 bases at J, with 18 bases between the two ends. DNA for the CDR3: TGTGCCAGCTCACCCACTCAGGCTGGAGGGCCCTATGGCTACACCTTC. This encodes CASSPTQAGGPYGYTF.

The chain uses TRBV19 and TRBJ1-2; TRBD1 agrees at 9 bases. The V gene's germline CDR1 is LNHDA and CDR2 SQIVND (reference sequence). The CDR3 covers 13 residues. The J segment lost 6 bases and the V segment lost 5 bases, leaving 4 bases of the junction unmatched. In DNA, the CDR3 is TGTGCCAGTAGTCTCCGGGACAGGGATGGCTACACCTTC. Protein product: CASSLRDRDGYTF.